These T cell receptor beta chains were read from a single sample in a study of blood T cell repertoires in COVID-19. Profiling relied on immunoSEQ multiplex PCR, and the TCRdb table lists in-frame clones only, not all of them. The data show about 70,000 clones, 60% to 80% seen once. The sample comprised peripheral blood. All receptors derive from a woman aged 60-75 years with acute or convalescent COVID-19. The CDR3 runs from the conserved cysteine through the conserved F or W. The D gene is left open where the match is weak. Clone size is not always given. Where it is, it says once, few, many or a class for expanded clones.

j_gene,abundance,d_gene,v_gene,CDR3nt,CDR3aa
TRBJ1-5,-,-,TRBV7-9,TGTGCCAGCAGCGGGGGATTTAAAGGGGGAAATCAGCCCCAGCATTTT,CASSGGFKGGNQPQHF
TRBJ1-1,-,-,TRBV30,TGTGCCACGACGGGGGGACTGAACACTGAAGCTTTCTTT,CATTGGLNTEAFF
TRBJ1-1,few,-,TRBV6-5,TGTGCCAGCAGACCTACCTGGTGGAGCCCTACTGAAGCTTTCTTT,CASRPTWWSPTEAFF
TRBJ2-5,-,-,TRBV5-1,TGCGCCAGCAGCTTTGGTGCGGCGGCCCAAGAGACCCAGTACTTC,CASSFGAAAQETQYF
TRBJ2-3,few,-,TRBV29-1,TGCAGCGCGCGGGACTCGATTGATACGCAGTATTTT,CSARDSIDTQYF
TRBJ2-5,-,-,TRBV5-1,TGCGCCAGCAGCTTTGGGGGCTTCTCGCCTGAGACCCAGTACTTC,CASSFGGFSPETQYF
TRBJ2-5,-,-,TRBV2,TGTGCCAGCAGTGAAAACGCGGAGGAGACCCAGTACTTC,CASSENAEETQYF
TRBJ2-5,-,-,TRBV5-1,TGCGCCAGCAGCTTGGGGGGGGGCGTGAAGACCCAGTACTTC,CASSLGGGVKTQYF
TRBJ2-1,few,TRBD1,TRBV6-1,TGTGCCAGCAGTGAGTGGACAGGGGATAATGATGAGCAGTTCTTC,CASSEWTGDNDEQFF
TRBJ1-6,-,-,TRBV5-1,TGCGCCAGCAGCTTGGGGCGGAGTAATTCACCCCTCCACTTT,CASSLGRSNSPLHF
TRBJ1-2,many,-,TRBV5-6,TGTGCCAGCAGCCCGGAGGAGGCCTATGTTGAGAATGACTATGGCTACACCTTC,CASSPEEAYVENDYGYTF
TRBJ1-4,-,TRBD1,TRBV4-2,TGTGCCAGCAGCCAAGTTAAACAGGGGAATGAAAAACTGTTTTTT,CASSQVKQGNEKLFF
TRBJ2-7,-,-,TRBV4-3,TGCGCCAGCAGCCAGGATACAGCTCTCGAGCAGTACTTC,CASSQDTALEQYF
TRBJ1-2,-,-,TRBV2,TGTGCCAGCAGTGCCGAGGGCTATGGCTACACCTTC,CASSAEGYGYTF
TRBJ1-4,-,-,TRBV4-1,TGCGCCAGCAGCCTGTGGACGGGGAATGAAAAACTGTTTTTT,CASSLWTGNEKLFF
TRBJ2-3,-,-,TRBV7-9,TGTGCCAGCAGCCCGCCGGGACTCTTTAGCACAGATACGCAGTATTTT,CASSPPGLFSTDTQYF
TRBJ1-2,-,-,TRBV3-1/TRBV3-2,TGTGCCAGCAGCCAAGGGGGACAAGACTATGGCTACACCTTC,CASSQGGQDYGYTF
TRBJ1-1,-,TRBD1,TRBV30,TGTGCCTGGGACGGGACAGGGCGTACTGAAGCTTTCTTT,CAWDGTGRTEAFF
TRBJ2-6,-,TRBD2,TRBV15,TGTGCCACAACTAGCGGGGGTTCTGGGGCCAACGTCCTGACTTTC,CATTSGGSGANVLTF
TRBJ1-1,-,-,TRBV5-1,TGCGCCAGCAGCTTATCCGGGACTGAAGCTTTCTTT,CASSLSGTEAFF
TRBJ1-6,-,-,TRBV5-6,TGTGCCAGCAGCTTGTACGAGGGAGGGTCACCCCTCCACTTT,CASSLYEGGSPLHF
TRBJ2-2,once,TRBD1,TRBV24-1,TGTGCCACCGGGACAGCGAACACCGGGGAGCTGTTTTTT,CATGTANTGELFF
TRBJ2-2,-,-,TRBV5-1,TGCGCCAGCAGCTATGAGTTGAACACCGGGGAGCTGTTTTTT,CASSYELNTGELFF